A single sample gave rise to the 5 T cell receptor beta chains below, sequenced in a study of T cell responses to AZD1222 COVID-19 vaccine. The repertoire was sequenced with immunoSEQ multiplex PCR; TCRdb's copy has only in-frame clones and lacks some. The table has roughly 120,000 clones, 84% seen once. The sample in question was peripheral blood, obtained on day 0 of AZD1222 vaccination. The receptors here all came from an adult in good health.

The chain employs TRBV6-4 and TRBJ2-1, with TRBD1 as a possible D gene (5 bases). The CDR3 contains 14 residues. CDR1 is MRHNA, CDR2 SNTAGT, per germline. V lost 4 bases, J lost 6 bases, and 13 bases lay in between. The CDR3 here is CASSVETALNEQFF. The CDR3 DNA sequence: TGTGCCAGCAGTGTGGAGACAGCCCTCAATGAGCAGTTCTTC.

This clone turned up a few times. The V and J genes are TRBV5-6 and TRBJ2-7; D is uncertain. Trimming removed 0 bases from V and 1 base from J, with 8 bases in between. The CDR3 covers 14 residues. Germline V gene data show CDR1 as SGHDT and CDR2 as YYEEEE. The CDR3 DNA reads TGTGCCAGCAGCTTGGGGACGCTTTCCTACGAGCAGTACTTC. Translated, it gives CASSLGTLSYEQYF. Full variable domain (rest looked up from reference TRBV5-6 and TRBJ2-7): DAGVTQSPTHLIKTRGQQVTLRCSPKSGHDTVSWYQQALGQGPQFIFQYYEEEERQRGNFPDRFSGHQFPNYSSELNVNALLLGDSALYLCASSLGTLSYEQYFGPGTRLTVT.

V and J are TRBV30 and TRBJ2-1; TRBD1 or TRBD2 may be the D gene (6 bases each). The CDR3 runs 15 residues. Trimming stripped 0 bases from V and 2 bases from J, with 11 bases between. Germline V gives CDR1 GTSNPN, CDR2 SVGIG (reference sequence). In DNA form, the CDR3 reads TGTGCCTGGAGTGTATACGGGGGCGCCTACAATGAGCAGTTCTTC. Residues: CAWSVYGGAYNEQFF.

In DNA, the CDR3 is TGTGCCAGCAGTTACTCTGGGGGGCGATTAGGTTCACCCCTCCACTTT. Translation gives CASSYSGGRLGSPLHF. This chain uses TRBV6-5 with TRBJ1-6; the D gene is possibly TRBD1 (6 bases). Per the germline V gene, CDR1 is MNHEY and CDR2 is SVGAGI. The germline V and J ends were trimmed by 0 bases and 9 bases, with 15 bases remaining between them. CDR3 length: 16 amino acids.

V usage is TRBV5-1 and J usage is TRBJ2-3; 9 bases align to TRBD2. From germline, CDR1 is SGHRS and CDR2 YFSETQ. The CDR3 is made up of 16 amino acids. After removal of 0 bases from V and 6 bases from J, the junction contained 8 bases not matched to a gene. CDR3 amino acids: CASSLALAGSLDTQYF. CDR3 coding DNA: TGCGCCAGCAGCTTGGCGCTAGCGGGGTCTCTGGATACGCAGTATTTT.